What follows are 31 T cell receptor beta chains derived from one specimen sequenced in a study of Graves' ophthalmopathy and Graves' hyperthyroidism. RNA transcripts were the template, and TCR beta CDR3 regions were amplified from them. The authors performed first-round RT-PCR with HTBI primers and then a second-round multiplex PCR. TCRdb fed the multiplex PCR reads into MiXCR, producing one record per CDR3 protein. The sample includes fewer than 650,000 distinct CDR3 sequences, approximately 21% seen only once; the top ten take 7.1%. Sequenced sample: peripheral blood. The receptors derive from a woman younger than 35 with stable Graves' hyperthyroidism. Some clones in this sample may be carry-over from other donors' samples.

There are many counts of this clonotype. This sequence joins TRBV29-1 and TRBJ2-7; D is unresolved. V dropped 3 bases and J dropped 1 base, with 7 bases sitting between them. Germline V gene data show CDR1 as SQVTM and CDR2 as ANQGSEA. The CDR3 is 12 residues long. CDR3 coding DNA: TGCAGCGTTGAGATAGGTTCCTACGAGCAGTACTTC. This codes for CSVEIGSYEQYF.

In this sample, this clonotype turned up a few times. The rearrangement joins TRBV7-2 to TRBJ1-1; no clear D gene. Trimming removed 1 base at V and 6 bases at J, with 6 bases between. Germline V gene data show CDR1 as SGHTA and CDR2 as FQGNSA. CDR3 length equals 12 residues. The CDR3 DNA follows: TGTGCCAGCAGCTTAGTGGTGGCTGAAGCTTTCTTT. Translated, it gives CASSLVVAEAFF.

A note on this clonotype: One end of the junction does not line up with germline, which may come from a read error. The chain has TRBV5-6 and TRBJ1-1; tentatively, D is TRBD1 (5 bases). Germline CDR1 and CDR2: SGHDT and YYEEEE. The CDR3 has 15 amino acids. Here the CDR3 DNA reads TGTGCCAGCAGCCGCCCAGGGACGAAAGGGACTGAAGCTTGCTTT. Amino acid sequence: CASSRPGTKGTEACF.

The table lists this clonotype with many counts. The chain recombines TRBV12-3 or TRBV12-4 with TRBJ2-7; TRBD2 is a possible D gene (5 bases). With 6 bases removed from V and 5 bases from J, the gap between germline ends came to 17 bases. The CDR3 runs 14 residues. The CDR3 coding sequence is TGTGCCAGCAGCCGGGCCGGGGATATAAACGAGCAGTACTTC. Protein product: CASSRAGDINEQYF.

The genes are TRBV20-1 and TRBJ2-7; D is perhaps TRBD1 (6 bases). Looked up from germline, CDR1 is DFQATT and CDR2 is SNEGSKA (reference sequence). The CDR3 contains 16 residues. Trimming left V 1 base short and J 1 base short, with 17 bases between. The DNA for the CDR3 is TGCAGTGCTAGAGTATGGAGGTCAGGGGTGTCCTACGAGCAGTACTTC. Translated: CSARVWRSGVSYEQYF.

At least ten counts were recorded for this clonotype. The chain joins TRBV28 to TRBJ1-5; a weak D match, TRBD1 (6 bases). V was pared by 5 bases and J by 11 bases, with 10 bases between. CDR3 length: 11 amino acids. Per the germline V gene, CDR1 is MDHEN and CDR2 is SYDVKM. CDR3 in amino acids: CASSPQGSQHF. CDR3 nucleotides: TGTGCCAGCAGTCCGCAGGGGTCCCAGCATTTT. The entire variable domain, with the rest obtained from reference TRBV28 and TRBJ1-5, is as follows: DVKVTQSSRYLVKRTGEKVFLECVQDMDHENMFWYRQDPGLGLRLIYFSYDVKMKEKGDIPEGYSVSREKKERFSLILESASTNQTSMYLCASSPQGSQHFGDGTRLSIL.

This clonotype showed up many times. The V gene is TRBV6-5, the J gene TRBJ1-1; the D gene is possibly TRBD1 (6 bases). CDR1 is MNHEY, CDR2 SVGAGI, per germline. The CDR3 is 14 amino acids. Trimming took off 3 bases at V and 1 base at J, with 9 bases between the two ends. The CDR3 sequence: CASSYQGWNTEAFF. The DNA of the CDR3 is TGTGCCAGCAGTTATCAGGGGTGGAACACTGAAGCTTTCTTT.

This clonotype was counted many times. The chain recombines TRBV9 with TRBJ1-1; D is possibly TRBD1 (6 bases). V gave up 3 bases and J gave up 4 bases, with 13 bases separating them. CDR3 size: 14 residues. Germline V CDR1 and CDR2: SGDLS, YYNGEE. The CDR3 here is CASSERTEGTEAFF. Here the CDR3 DNA reads TGTGCCAGCAGCGAACGGACAGAGGGCACTGAAGCTTTCTTT.

This clonotype was seen repeatedly, ten times or more. The chain uses TRBV15 and TRBJ2-5, with 7 bases matching TRBD2. Germline CDR1 is LNHNV and CDR2 is YYDKDF (reference sequence). Losses at the gene ends were 2 bases for V and 5 bases for J; bases not matched to a gene: 8. This CDR3 comprises 15 residues. The CDR3 spells CATSRSTSLGETQYF. The CDR3, as DNA: TGTGCCACCAGCAGATCGACTAGCCTGGGGGAGACCCAGTACTTC.

The chain has TRBV24-1 and TRBJ2-1, with a tentative D call TRBD1 (6 bases). The CDR3 runs 18 residues. Looked up from germline, CDR1 is KGHDR and CDR2 is SFDVKD. The V gene lost 3 bases and the J gene lost 0 bases, with 17 bases spanning the gap. CDR3 residues: CATSDQDRSLSSYNEQFF. DNA for the CDR3: TGTGCCACCAGTGATCAAGACAGGTCCTTGAGCTCCTACAATGAGCAGTTCTTC.

V gene TRBV11-1 combines with J gene TRBJ1-1, with D perhaps TRBD1 (6 bases). The CDR3 is made up of 16 amino acids. Germline CDR1 SGHAT, CDR2 FQDESV (reference sequence). Trimming cost V 5 bases and J 4 bases, with 20 bases left between them. CDR3 nucleotide sequence: TGTGCCAGCAGCCCCTTAGCAGGGGCTCAAATCACTGAAGCTTTCTTT. Amino acid sequence: CASSPLAGAQITEAFF. Drawing the rest from reference TRBV11-1 and TRBJ1-1, the complete variable domain is EAEVAQSPRYKITEKSQAVAFWCDPISGHATLYWYRQILGQGPELLVQFQDESVVDDSQLPKDRFSAERLKGVDSTLKIQPAELGDSAMYLCASSPLAGAQITEAFFGQGTRLTVV.

This clonotype was recorded many times. CDR3 sequence (DNA): TGCAGCGTTGTGTGGGCAGTAGACTACGAGCAGTACTTC. It codes for CSVVWAVDYEQYF. V is TRBV29-1 and J is TRBJ2-7; D unresolved. In germline, CDR1 is SQVTM, CDR2 ANQGSEA. V was clipped by 4 bases and J by 3 bases, with 13 bases between them. This CDR3 comprises 13 residues.

This clonotype was found many times. The chain couples TRBV27 to TRBJ2-7; 8 nucleotides match TRBD1. The CDR3 consists of 14 residues. After removal of 4 bases from V and 0 bases from J, the junction contained 2 bases not matched to a gene. The germline CDR1 and CDR2 sequences are MNHEY and SMNVEV (reference sequence). In DNA form, the CDR3 reads TGTGCCAGCAGTTGGGACAGGAGCTCCTACGAGCAGTACTTC. This sequence encodes CASSWDRSSYEQYF.

This rearrangement joins TRBV28 to TRBJ2-7, with D maybe TRBD2 (6 bases). V lost 1 base and J lost 3, with 16 bases in between. The CDR3 spans 16 residues. CDR1 and CDR2 (germline): MDHEN, SYDVKM. CDR3 sequence reads: CASSLSIGTRGYEQYF. DNA for the CDR3: TGTGCCAGCAGTTTATCAATTGGGACTCGGGGCTACGAGCAGTACTTC.

The chain is built from TRBV6-1 and TRBJ1-1; D call uncertain. This CDR3 has 16 amino acids. The germline V gene has CDR1 MNHNS and CDR2 SASEGT. Between the trimmed V and J ends, which lost 1 base and 1 base, there was a span of 13 bases. CDR3 nucleotide sequence: TGTGCCAGCAGTGAAGAGGCTTGGTGGGCGAACACTGAAGCTTTCTTT. Its protein is CASSEEAWWANTEAFF.

This clonotype was counted a few times. A much larger clone differs by one base, so this may be a read error. The chain uses TRBV12-3 or TRBV12-4 and TRBJ2-4, with no clear D. The ends were cut back, 8 bases at V and 0 bases at J, with 11 bases in the middle. This CDR3 region has 14 residues. CDR3 in DNA: TGTGCCAGCGGTCCCCGGTTAGCCAAAAACATTCAGTACTTC. It yields the protein CASGPRLAKNIQYF.

This clonotype came up a few times. The chain uses TRBV6-1 and TRBJ1-1; tentative D call: TRBD1 (5 bases). Germline values: CDR1 MNHNS, CDR2 SASEGT. This CDR3 is 14 amino acids long. Trimming shortened V by 6 bases and J by 6 bases, and 17 bases separated the two germline ends. The CDR3: CASRIQGRRSEAFF. The CDR3 region has the DNA TGTGCCAGCAGGATTCAGGGTCGTCGCTCTGAAGCTTTCTTT.

Ten or more counts support this clonotype. The V gene is TRBV6-1, the J gene TRBJ1-2; D is perhaps TRBD1 (5 bases). V lost 4 bases, J lost 2 bases, and 14 bases lay in between. The CDR3 has 15 residues. Germline V CDR1 and CDR2: MNHNS, SASEGT. CDR3 sequence (DNA): TGTGCCAGCAGTGGGCGTCCCGACAGAAACTATGGCTACACCTTC. Residues: CASSGRPDRNYGYTF.

This clonotype was picked up a small number of times. The J gene is TRBJ2-1, the V gene TRBV4-1, with 10 bases aligning to TRBD2. The CDR3 totals 15 residues. The ends lost 0 bases at V and 9 bases at J; junction bases unmatched: 5. The V gene's germline CDR1 is MGHRA and CDR2 YSYEKL. As DNA, the CDR3 is TGCGCCAGCAGCCAAGATAGGACTAGCGGTCCTGAGCAGTTCTTC. Encoded protein: CASSQDRTSGPEQFF.

In its sample, this clonotype was seen many times. The chain carries TRBV6-1 and TRBJ2-7, with D uncertain. The length of the CDR3 is 15 residues. The V end was cut by 6 bases, the J end by 2 bases, with 17 bases between. From germline, CDR1 is MNHNS and CDR2 SASEGT. The CDR3 spells CASSDPPSVPYEQYF. The DNA of the CDR3 is TGTGCCAGCAGCGATCCCCCGAGCGTGCCCTACGAGCAGTACTTC.

The chain uses TRBV20-1 and TRBJ2-7, with 13 nucleotides matching TRBD2. J was trimmed by 3 bases and V by 5 bases; bases with no gene match: 4. This CDR3 comprises 14 residues. In germline, CDR1 is DFQATT, CDR2 SNEGSKA (reference sequence). Here the CDR3 reads CSAVRTSGGYEQYF. The DNA for the CDR3 is TGCAGTGCTGTTAGGACTAGCGGGGGCTACGAGCAGTACTTC.

There are many counts of this clonotype. This chain uses TRBV6-5 with TRBJ2-5; D may be TRBD1 or TRBD2 (5 bases each). The CDR3 contains 15 residues. CDR1 MNHEY and CDR2 SVGAGI come from the germline V gene. V gave up 3 bases and J gave up 1 base, with 12 bases separating them. CDR3 residues: CASSYKGGGQETQYF. CDR3 sequence (DNA): TGTGCCAGCAGTTATAAGGGTGGGGGCCAAGAGACCCAGTACTTC.

The CDR3 sequence: CASSSGDYLQETQYF. CDR3 DNA sequence: TGTGCCAGCAGCTCCGGGGACTACCTCCAAGAGACCCAGTACTTC. The chain carries TRBV7-3 and TRBJ2-5; 7 bases agree with TRBD2. Germline CDR1 is SGHTA and CDR2 is FQGTGA. V shed 4 bases, J shed 1 base, and the junction held 6 bases outside the gene matches. The CDR3 spans 15 residues.

This chain uses TRBV20-1 with TRBJ2-7; the match to TRBD2 covers 11 bases. This CDR3 region has 15 residues. V shed 2 bases and J 1 base; nucleotides not matched to a gene: 4. Germline-derived CDR1 and CDR2 are DFQATT and SNEGSKA (reference sequence). The CDR3 is CSARRLAGGSYEQYF. Here the CDR3 DNA reads TGCAGTGCTAGAAGGCTAGCGGGAGGATCCTACGAGCAGTACTTC.

In this sample, this clonotype turned up many times. The chain is built from TRBV6-1 and TRBJ1-1; 7 nucleotides match TRBD1. Trimming removed 5 bases from V and 0 bases from J; junction bases left unmatched: 18. Germline CDR1 reads MNHNS; CDR2 reads SASEGT. The CDR3 runs to 19 residues. The CDR3, as DNA: TGTGCCAGCAGTCAAGGAGATTGGGACAGTTGGGAAATGAACACTGAAGCTTTCTTT. It translates to CASSQGDWDSWEMNTEAFF.

Notes on this clonotype: A much larger clone sits a single nucleotide away, making a read error possible. The chain combines TRBV6-2 or TRBV6-3 with TRBJ1-5; a weak D match, TRBD1 (5 bases). This CDR3 is built from 21 residues. CDR1 is MNHEY and CDR2 is SVGEGT in the germline V gene. The CDR3 reads CASSYVSVKARGAHSNRPQHF. In nucleotides, the CDR3 is TGTGCCAGCAGTTACGTTTCAGTCAAGGCCCGTGGGGCTCATAGCAATCGGCCCCAGCATTTT.

This clonotype has at least ten counts. V gene TRBV11-3 combines with J gene TRBJ1-1; no clear D gene. CDR1 and CDR2 from the germline V gene are SGHNT and YENEEA. With 0 bases removed from V and 0 bases from J, the gap between germline ends came to 5 bases. The CDR3 spans 14 residues. The CDR3 DNA sequence: TGTGCCAGCAGCTTAGACGAGGTGAACACTGAAGCTTTCTTT. It is translated as CASSLDEVNTEAFF.

CDR3 nucleotides: TGTGCCAGTAATTCGAGACAGCTAGACTATGGCTACACCTTC. Amino acids: CASNSRQLDYGYTF. The V and J genes are TRBV19 and TRBJ1-2, with D tentatively TRBD1 (5 bases). The CDR3 extends over 14 amino acids. Trimming removed 7 bases at V and 3 bases at J, with 15 bases between. Germline CDR1 and CDR2: LNHDA and SQIVND (reference sequence).

This clonotype occurred many times. A read error may produce the germline difference seen at one junction end. The chain employs TRBV6-1 and TRBJ2-5; D may be TRBD2 (5 bases). The CDR3 is made up of 12 amino acids. Germline V gene lookup returns CDR1 MNHNS and CDR2 SASEGT. The CDR3 reads CASGERGQTQYF. The CDR3 DNA reads TGTGCCAGCGGTGAGAGAGGGCAGACCCAGTACTTC.

This clonotype was counted at least ten times. One end of the junction does not line up with germline, which may come from a read error. The chain employs TRBV28 and TRBJ2-4; weak D call: TRBD2 (5 bases). Germline V CDR1 and CDR2: MDHEN, SYDVKM. This CDR3 is built from 14 residues. The DNA of the CDR3 is TGTGCCAGCAGTTTAGAGGCCGAGGGAAACATTAAGTACTTC. This gives the protein CASSLEAEGNIKYF.

The rearrangement uses TRBV7-8 and TRBJ1-1; no reliable D call. Germline V gene data show CDR1 as SGHVS and CDR2 as FQNEAQ. Trimming pared 1 base from V and 0 bases from J, leaving 9 bases between. This CDR3 region has 15 residues. CDR3 amino acids: CASSLEWEMNTEAFF. CDR3 nucleotide sequence: TGTGCCAGCAGCTTAGAGTGGGAGATGAACACTGAAGCTTTCTTT.